These T cell receptor beta chains were read from a single sample in a study of blood T cells in healthy people across ages. TCRdb used MiXCR to reprocess the 5' RACE reads, holding one entry per CDR3 protein. The sample lists about 800,000 distinct CDR3 sequences, more than 45% occurring once. The sample taken for sequencing was blood. These receptors all come from a man under 40 in good health. Each CDR3 is given with its conserved first and last residue. Fields, in order: V gene, clone size, D gene, J gene, CDR3 DNA, CDR3 protein. A D gene is named only where the DNA matches it firmly. Size is omitted from some rows. Given values are once, few, many or a class for expanded clones.

TRBV30	-	-	TRBJ2-4	TGTGCCGTCGTTCTTTTGGGGAACATTCAGTACTTC	CAVVLLGNIQYF
TRBV7-3	-	-	TRBJ1-1	TGTGCCAGCAGCCTCCAACCGGGGGCTGAAGCTTTCTTT	CASSLQPGAEAFF
TRBV6-2/TRBV6-3	many	TRBD1	TRBJ1-1	TGTGCCAGCACCTCGGGACAGGCAAACACTGAAGCTTTCTTT	CASTSGQANTEAFF
TRBV13	few	-	TRBJ2-4	TGTGCCAGCAGCTTAGGCCGGTGGGACATTCAGTACTTC	CASSLGRWDIQYF
TRBV28	few	-	TRBJ2-7	TGTGCCAGCAGTTTATACAGAACCCTCGGAGCTGCCCCCCACTACGAGCAGTACTTC	CASSLYRTLGAAPHYEQYF
TRBV7-8	-	TRBD1	TRBJ2-7	TGTGCCAGCAGCTTGAGAGACAGGGGGTCCAACGAGCAGTACTTC	CASSLRDRGSNEQYF
TRBV7-2	few	-	TRBJ2-3	TGTGCCAGCAGCTTGTCAGGACCAATAGGGGATACGCAGTATTTT	CASSLSGPIGDTQYF
TRBV24-1	-	TRBD2	TRBJ2-1	TGTGCCACCAGTGACTCGCGGGAGCCGTACAATGAGCAGTTCTTC	CATSDSREPYNEQFF
TRBV7-2	few	-	TRBJ2-5	TGTGCCAGCAGCTTTATGGGACTCAAACAAGAGACCCAGTACTTC	CASSFMGLKQETQYF
TRBV29-1	-	-	TRBJ1-1	TGCAGCGTCGGCATGAACACTGAAGCTTTCTTT	CSVGMNTEAFF
TRBV7-2	-	-	TRBJ2-5	TGTGCCAGCAGCTTGCAACGGGAGACCCAGTACTTC	CASSLQRETQYF
TRBV7-8	-	-	TRBJ2-3	TGTGCCAGCAGCCCCAGACCAGGGCAACGGGCGGCTAGCACAGATACGCAGTATTTT	CASSPRPGQRAASTDTQYF
TRBV5-1	-	TRBD1	TRBJ1-1	TGCGCCAGCAGCTTCACGGGACAGACGGATGTACCTGAAGCTTTCTTT	CASSFTGQTDVPEAFF
TRBV4-2	-	-	TRBJ2-3	TGTGCCAGCAGCCAAGAAGGACTCACAGATACGCAGTATTTT	CASSQEGLTDTQYF
TRBV10-3	few	-	TRBJ2-7	TGTGCCATCGGGAAAGTGGGAGTTACCTACGAGCAGTACTTC	CAIGKVGVTYEQYF
TRBV27	-	-	TRBJ1-5	TGTGCCAGCAGTTTAAGAGCACATCAGCCCCAGCATTTT	CASSLRAHQPQHF
TRBV9	-	-	TRBJ2-5	TGTGCCAGCAGCGTTGATCAAGAGACCCAGTACTTC	CASSVDQETQYF
TRBV5-1	-	-	TRBJ2-1	TGCGCCAGCAGCTTGGGGGACGTGCGTTCCTACAATGAGCAGTTCTTC	CASSLGDVRSYNEQFF
TRBV6-1	-	-	TRBJ2-3	TGTGCCAGCACCACGTGGGGCACAGATACGCAGTATTTT	CASTTWGTDTQYF
TRBV27	few	TRBD2	TRBJ2-5	TGTGCCAGCAGTGACGGGACTAGCGGAGGGGGGGAGACCCAGTACTTC	CASSDGTSGGGETQYF
TRBV11-3	-	TRBD1	TRBJ2-7	TGTGCCAGCAGCAAGAAGACAGGGGTGGACTACGAGCAGTACTTC	CASSKKTGVDYEQYF
TRBV6-5	-	-	TRBJ1-5	TGTGCCAGCATGGCAGGGAGGTATCAGCCCCAGCATTTT	CASMAGRYQPQHF
TRBV20-1	-	-	TRBJ2-3	TGCAGTGGAACCGGGAGCGGGGATACGCAGTATTTT	CSGTGSGDTQYF
TRBV10-2	-	-	TRBJ1-4	TGCGCCAGCAGTGAGCGATATTTCGGGGAAAAACTGTTTTTT	CASSERYFGEKLFF
TRBV12-3/TRBV12-4	few	-	TRBJ2-3	TGTGCCAGCAGTTTCGGGGTGAGCGCAGATGCGCAGTATTTT	CASSFGVSADAQYF
TRBV20-1	-	-	TRBJ2-3	TGCAGTGCTACCGGGAATGGGGGGAGTGTGACAGATACGCAGTATTTT	CSATGNGGSVTDTQYF
TRBV10-3	-	-	TRBJ2-7	TGTGCCATCGGGGGGAACACCTACGAGCAGTACTTC	CAIGGNTYEQYF
TRBV5-1	few	-	TRBJ2-4	TGCGCCAGCAGCTTGGAGTCTGGCGGTTCCAAAAACATTCAGTACTTC	CASSLESGGSKNIQYF
TRBV29-1	-	TRBD1	TRBJ2-1	TGCAGCGGAACCGGGACAGGGGCCGATGAGCAGTTCTTC	CSGTGTGADEQFF
TRBV7-2	-	-	TRBJ1-1	TGTGCCAGCAGCTTACAGGGCCTCACTGAAGCTTTCTTT	CASSLQGLTEAFF
TRBV9	few	-	TRBJ2-3	TGTGCCAGCAGCGTGGCAGTGTTTGAAGGGAACACAGATACGCAGTATTTT	CASSVAVFEGNTDTQYF
TRBV25-1	-	-	TRBJ2-3	TGTGCCAGCAGTCCCCTAGGCACAGATACGCAGTATTTT	CASSPLGTDTQYF
TRBV20-1	few	-	TRBJ2-1	TGCAGTGCCGTAGATTGGGGGGTCGCCGTCCAGAATGAGCAGTTCTTC	CSAVDWGVAVQNEQFF
TRBV20-1	-	-	TRBJ2-1	TGCAGTGCTGAAGAAGCGGGGACACGTTACAATGAGCAGTTCTTC	CSAEEAGTRYNEQFF
TRBV6-6	few	-	TRBJ1-1	TGTGCCAGCAGTGATACCTCAGGCACGAACACTGAAGCTTTCTTT	CASSDTSGTNTEAFF
TRBV4-2	-	-	TRBJ2-1	TGTGCCAGCAGCCAAGAACCTGCGACCTACAATGAGCAGTTCTTC	CASSQEPATYNEQFF
TRBV7-9	-	-	TRBJ1-2	TGTGCCAGCAGCGTATCCGGGACGGCAACTAACTATGGCTACACCTTC	CASSVSGTATNYGYTF
TRBV20-1	few	-	TRBJ2-7	TGCAGTGCTAGAGCTCTAGGGACGGCGACATACGAGCAGTACTTC	CSARALGTATYEQYF
TRBV5-1	-	TRBD2	TRBJ2-1	TGCGCCAGCAGCGCACCCGAGCGGGAGCCCCACAATGAGCAGTTCTTC	CASSAPEREPHNEQFF
TRBV7-9	-	-	TRBJ1-1	TGTGCCAGCAGCCCCCCCGAAGGGCCTTATGAAGCTTTCTTT	CASSPPEGPYEAFF
TRBV29-1	few	TRBD1	TRBJ2-7	TGCAGCGTTGAAACTGGGACAGGGGATTGGCCTGAGCAGTACTTC	CSVETGTGDWPEQYF